The 32 T cell receptor beta chains listed next were all sequenced from one sample in a study of cytomegalovirus exposure and HLA in healthy donors. Both 60 Vbeta primers and 13 Jbeta primers went into the PCR. Method: immunoSEQ multiplex PCR; TCRdb's copy keeps in-frame clones and lacks some. The table records approximately 140,000 clones, 73% of them present only once. The material sequenced was PBMCs. Receptors originate from a woman aged 18-29 years in good health and CMV-seronegative.

V gene TRBV6-6 combines with J gene TRBJ2-5, with 8 bases aligning to TRBD1. The DNA end lines up better with TRBJ2-7; the J call may be wrong. The CDR3 runs 16 residues. CDR1 is MNHNY and CDR2 is SVGAGI in the germline V gene (reference sequence). CDR3 region: CASSLPRQGTSYEQYF. The CDR3 DNA reads as TGTGCCAGCAGTTTACCCCGACAGGGGACGTCCTACGAGCAGTACTTC.

The chain combines TRBV7-9 with TRBJ2-7, with 7 bases lining up with TRBD2. The germline V gene encodes CDR1 SEHNR and CDR2 FQNEAQ (reference sequence). The CDR3 consists of 16 residues. Trimming cost V 1 base and J 3 bases; bases outside gene matches: 9. The CDR3 nucleotides are TGTGCCAGCAGCTTAGGCGCAGTTAAGCGGGGCTACGAGCAGTACTTC. Protein: CASSLGAVKRGYEQYF.

The rearrangement joins TRBV7-9 to TRBJ2-1, with TRBD1 matching over 10 bases. J was trimmed by 0 bases and V by 1 base; bases with no gene match: 6. The CDR3 runs 18 residues. The germline V gene has CDR1 SEHNR and CDR2 FQNEAQ (reference sequence). The CDR3 DNA follows: TGTGCCAGCAGCTTAGGGACAGGGGGGATTAGCTCCTACAATGAGCAGTTCTTC. This encodes CASSLGTGGISSYNEQFF.

The rearrangement uses TRBV4-3 and TRBJ1-1; D may be TRBD1 (5 bases). The germline V and J ends were trimmed by 3 bases and 6 bases, with 17 bases remaining between them. Germline CDR1 and CDR2: LGHNA and YSLEER. This CDR3 is 15 amino acids long. The CDR3 is CASSQQGDTSPEAFF. CDR3 sequence (DNA): TGCGCCAGCAGCCAGCAAGGGGATACGAGTCCTGAAGCTTTCTTT.

V is TRBV7-9 and J is TRBJ2-5; maybe TRBD2 (5 bases). The better agreement between TRBJ2-7 and the DNA end casts doubt on the J call. The CDR3 runs 17 residues. In germline, CDR1 is SEHNR, CDR2 FQNEAQ (reference sequence). CDR3 coding DNA: TGTGCCAGCAGCTCGGGCCTCGTGAGGGCGGTGGACTACGAGCAGTACTTC. Protein sequence: CASSSGLVRAVDYEQYF.

This chain uses TRBV28 with TRBJ1-5; 10 bases are a match to TRBD1. CDR3 length: 17 amino acids. CDR1 is MDHEN and CDR2 is SYDVKM in the germline V gene. The J segment lost 6 bases and the V segment lost 6 bases, leaving 14 bases of the junction unmatched. The CDR3 is CASRSITGQGISQPQHF. In DNA form, the CDR3 reads TGTGCCAGCAGGTCAATAACGGGACAGGGGATTAGTCAGCCCCAGCATTTT.

The rearrangement links TRBV27 to TRBJ1-1, with TRBD1 as a possible D gene (5 bases). CDR1 MNHEY and CDR2 SMNVEV come from the germline V gene (reference sequence). V dropped 0 bases and J dropped 3 bases, with 14 bases sitting between them. This CDR3 has 16 amino acids. In DNA form, the CDR3 reads TGTGCCAGCAGTTTATCGACGGGAACGGGGGACACTGAAGCTTTCTTT. Protein product: CASSLSTGTGDTEAFF.

V usage is TRBV4-3 and J usage is TRBJ1-5; no reliable D call. The germline V gene has CDR1 LGHNA and CDR2 YSLEER. Trimming removed 0 bases from V and 10 bases from J, with 16 bases in between. The CDR3 totals 15 residues. CDR3 bases: TGCGCCAGCAGCCAAGATCTCGGATCACGGGGACCCCAGCATTTT. Translating gives CASSQDLGSRGPQHF.

The V and J genes are TRBV7-9 and TRBJ2-2, with TRBD2 matching over 8 bases. The ends lost 5 bases at V and 5 bases at J; junction bases unmatched: 7. The CDR3 spans 15 residues. Germline V gene sequence: CDR1 SEHNR, CDR2 FQNEAQ (reference sequence). The CDR3 DNA is TGTGCCAGCAGCCCCCCGGCTAGCGGGACCGGGGAGCTGTTTTTT. This translates into CASSPPASGTGELFF.

In its sample, this clone was seen a few times. The chain carries TRBV4-3 and TRBJ1-2; D gene unclear. Per the germline V gene, CDR1 is LGHNA and CDR2 is YSLEER. The CDR3 is 14 residues long. Trimming shortened V by 1 base and J by 5 bases, and 11 bases separated the two germline ends. CDR3 nucleotides: TGCGCCAGCAGCCAAGGACTTACTGGGTATGGCTACACCTTC. Translating it yields CASSQGLTGYGYTF.

The rearrangement uses TRBV9 and TRBJ2-2; 7 bases agree with TRBD1. The germline gives CDR1 SGDLS, CDR2 YYNGEE. Losses at the gene ends were 0 bases for V and 7 bases for J; bases not matched to a gene: 9. The CDR3 contains 16 residues. The CDR3 DNA reads TGTGCCAGCAGCGTAGGACAGGGAACGTATAGCGGGGAGCTGTTTTTT. As protein: CASSVGQGTYSGELFF.

This clone was seen once. The chain recombines TRBV4-1 with TRBJ1-2, with TRBD1 matching over 10 bases. The CDR3 is made up of 14 amino acids. Trimming cost V 1 base and J 7 bases; bases outside gene matches: 3. CDR1 MGHRA and CDR2 YSYEKL come from the germline V gene. In DNA form, the CDR3 reads TGCGCCAGCAGCCAAGGAAGGGACAGGGGTGGCTACACCTTC. Translated: CASSQGRDRGGYTF.

In this sample, this clone turned up once. The CDR3 coding sequence is TGTGCCAGCAGTGAATCCGCAGCGGGGGCCACAGATACGCAGTATTTT. It translates to CASSESAAGATDTQYF. The J gene is TRBJ2-3, the V gene TRBV2; TRBD2 aligns across 8 bases. V was clipped by 2 bases and J by 2 bases; unmatched bases: 6. Germline V gene sequence: CDR1 SNHLY, CDR2 FYNNEI. CDR3 length equals 16 residues.

The chain's CDR3 is CASGTNSYNEQFF. The CDR3 DNA follows: TGTGCCTCTGGGACAAACTCCTACAATGAGCAGTTCTTC. V is TRBV30 and J is TRBJ2-1; D is perhaps TRBD1 (6 bases). Germline values: CDR1 GTSNPN, CDR2 SVGIG (reference sequence). The CDR3 spans 13 residues. Trimming took 7 bases from V and 0 from J, leaving 10 bases between them.

The chain uses TRBV9 and TRBJ2-3; TRBD2 matches 8 bases. Germline loops: CDR1 SGDLS, CDR2 YYNGEE. With 1 base clipped from V and 3 bases from J, the junction kept 13 bases outside the gene matches. The CDR3 runs 18 residues. The CDR3 DNA reads as TGTGCCAGCAGCGTAAACCTCGCTAGCGGGTTGTGGACAGATACGCAGTATTTT. This gives the protein CASSVNLASGLWTDTQYF. Variable domain in full (rest from reference TRBV9 and TRBJ2-3): DSGVTQTPKHLITATGQRVTLRCSPRSGDLSVYWYQQSLDQGLQFLIQYYNGEERAKGNILERFSAQQFPDLHSELNLSSLELGDSALYFCASSVNLASGLWTDTQYFGPGTRLTVL.

This chain joins TRBV11-2 and TRBJ2-2; 8 bases fit TRBD1. This CDR3 spans 16 amino acids. V trimming: 1 base; J trimming: 7 bases; junction bases outside the gene matches: 8. Germline V gene sequence: CDR1 SGHAT, CDR2 FQNNGV. The CDR3 here is CASSLVGRGLVGELFF. The CDR3 coding sequence is TGTGCCAGCAGCTTAGTTGGCAGGGGGCTGGTCGGGGAGCTGTTTTTT.

The chain joins TRBV7-9 to TRBJ2-2; D is perhaps TRBD2 (6 bases). Germline assignment: CDR1 SEHNR and CDR2 FQNEAQ (reference sequence). This CDR3 contains 13 residues. Trimming stripped 4 bases from V and 10 bases from J, with 13 bases between. As DNA, the CDR3 is TGTGCCAGCAGCTCAAGTGGGGAGGTGGAGCTGTTTTTT. Its translation is CASSSSGEVELFF.

The chain combines TRBV7-2 with TRBJ1-5, with a tentative D call TRBD1 (5 bases). The CDR3 sequence is 14 residues long. Trimming left V 3 bases short and J 9 bases short, with 15 bases between. The germline V gene encodes CDR1 SGHTA and CDR2 FQGNSA. The DNA of the CDR3 is TGTGCCAGCAGCTTTGGAGGGGACCATCTGCCCCAGCATTTT. Protein: CASSFGGDHLPQHF.

This clone was counted between two and nine times. The conserved closing phenylalanine or tryptophan is absent in this CDR3, likely reflecting a read error. The limits of the CDR3 on the DNA are not certain, so only TCRdb's listed CDR3 is given. The chain uses TRBV9 and TRBJ1-6. The CDR3 length equals 10 residues, ends included. Germline lookup yields CDR1 SGDLS and CDR2 YYNGEE. The CDR3 protein is CASTMTDFPR.

The chain links TRBV18 to TRBJ2-1; 11 positions match TRBD1. Germline CDR1 is KGHSH and CDR2 is LQKENI. The CDR3 length is 14 residues. V lost 6 bases and J lost 9; bases outside the gene matches: 7. The CDR3 sequence is CASSPGQGVSEQFF. CDR3 nucleotides: TGTGCCAGCTCCCCGGGACAGGGGGTGAGTGAGCAGTTCTTC.

In this sample, this clone turned up a few times. This chain uses TRBV7-9 with TRBJ2-1; TRBD2 is a possible D gene (6 bases). V lost 5 bases and J lost 3, with 14 bases in between. Looked up from germline, CDR1 is SEHNR and CDR2 is FQNEAQ (reference sequence). This CDR3 contains 15 residues. The CDR3 bases are TGTGCCAGCAGCGAAGGAGGGCCTCTCTACAATGAGCAGTTCTTC. This sequence encodes CASSEGGPLYNEQFF.

The chain is built from TRBV5-4 and TRBJ2-7; D is perhaps TRBD2 (5 bases). The V gene's germline CDR1 is SGHNT and CDR2 YYREEE (reference sequence). The CDR3 is 13 residues long. V lost 7 bases to trimming and J lost 1 base, with 12 bases between them. The CDR3 DNA is TGTGCCAGCGCGCAGTCGGGGTCCTACGAGCAGTACTTC. Encoded protein: CASAQSGSYEQYF.

This chain connects TRBV27 to TRBJ2-7, with D possibly TRBD1 on 5 matching bases. Trimming shortened V by 4 bases and J by 3 bases, and 19 bases separated the two germline ends. Germline CDR1 and CDR2: MNHEY and SMNVEV (reference sequence). The CDR3 length is 16 residues. Here the CDR3 reads CASSSDLPTANYEQYF. The CDR3 coding sequence is TGTGCCAGCAGTTCCGATCTTCCGACAGCTAACTACGAGCAGTACTTC.

This clone was counted between two and nine times. The gene calls are TRBV7-2 and TRBJ2-3; 7 bases fit TRBD2. CDR1 is SGHTA, CDR2 FQGNSA, per germline. The CDR3 is made up of 16 amino acids. Trimming at V came to 5 bases and at J to 6 bases, leaving 14 bases not matched to a gene. The CDR3 sequence is CASSLLRGGAVDTQYF. The CDR3 region has the DNA TGTGCCAGCAGCCTCTTAAGGGGAGGGGCGGTGGATACGCAGTATTTT.

The genes are TRBV6-4 and TRBJ2-3, with 7 bases matching TRBD2. CDR1 is MRHNA and CDR2 is SNTAGT in the germline V gene. J gave up 1 base and V 0 bases, and 1 base lay outside the gene matches. There are 15 residues in the CDR3. The CDR3 region is CASSDSSGGTDTQYF. DNA for the CDR3: TGTGCCAGCAGTGACTCGAGCGGGGGCACAGATACGCAGTATTTT.

The V gene is TRBV6-4, the J gene TRBJ1-4, with D unclear. CDR1 MRHNA and CDR2 SNTAGT come from the germline V gene. Trimming removed 2 bases from V and 3 bases from J, with 13 bases in between. CDR3 length: 16 amino acids. CDR3 amino acids: CASSDAGVRPNEKLFF. The CDR3 DNA is TGTGCCAGCAGTGACGCCGGGGTCAGACCTAATGAAAAACTGTTTTTT.

The V call is TRBV5-1, the J call TRBJ2-5, with D possibly matching TRBD2 (5 bases). V dropped 4 bases and J dropped 5 bases, with 15 bases sitting between them. Germline values: CDR1 SGHRS, CDR2 YFSETQ. The CDR3 consists of 14 residues. The DNA of the CDR3 is TGCGCCAGCAGCGGCCAGGCTACGGGGGAGACCCAGTACTTC. This codes for CASSGQATGETQYF.

The CDR3 is CASSLELSAGNTIYF. CDR3 sequence (DNA): TGTGCCAGCAGCTTAGAACTATCAGCGGGAAACACCATATATTTT. The V and J genes are TRBV7-8 and TRBJ1-3; D is unresolved. The CDR3 is made up of 15 amino acids. CDR1 and CDR2 (germline): SGHVS, FQNEAQ. Between the trimmed V and J ends, which lost 1 base and 4 bases, there was a span of 11 bases.

The CDR3 sequence is CASSQGGYYGYTF. CDR3 coding DNA: TGTGCCAGCAGCCAAGGGGGTTACTATGGCTACACCTTC. The chain recombines TRBV11-2 with TRBJ1-2; TRBD1 is a possible D gene (6 bases). V was clipped by 5 bases and J by 3 bases, with 10 bases between them. CDR1 and CDR2 from the germline V gene are SGHAT and FQNNGV. This CDR3 is 13 amino acids long.

This clone was seen a few times. This chain uses TRBV5-5 with TRBJ2-2; TRBD1 aligns across 9 bases. The CDR3 totals 17 residues. Looked up from germline, CDR1 is SGHKS and CDR2 is YYEKEE (reference sequence). The V segment lost 5 bases and the J segment 1 base; nucleotides outside the gene matches: 9. CDR3 protein: CASRGIGTGRNTGELFF. CDR3 bases: TGTGCCAGCAGGGGCATCGGGACAGGGAGGAACACCGGGGAGCTGTTTTTT. Variable domain in full (rest from reference TRBV5-5 and TRBJ2-2): DAGVTQSPTHLIKTRGQQVTLRCSPISGHKSVSWYQQVLGQGPQFIFQYYEKEERGRGNFPDRFSARQFPNYSSELNVNALLLGDSALYLCASRGIGTGRNTGELFFGEGSRLTVL.

This sequence joins TRBV29-1 and TRBJ2-1; 13 bases map to TRBD2. CDR3 length equals 20 residues. CDR1 and CDR2 (germline): SQVTM, ANQGSEA. Trimming removed 5 bases from V and 7 bases from J; junction bases left unmatched: 23. CDR3 amino acids: CSVLPRRGLAGVPYRNEQFF. In DNA form, the CDR3 reads TGCAGCGTTTTACCCCGCCGTGGACTAGCGGGAGTCCCCTATCGGAATGAGCAGTTCTTC.

J is TRBJ2-7 and V is TRBV9; 7 nucleotides match TRBD1. V lost 4 bases and J lost 3; bases outside the gene matches: 10. Germline V CDR1 and CDR2: SGDLS, YYNGEE. The CDR3 covers 15 residues. CDR3 bases: TGTGCCAGCAGCCCGACAGGGTTCAGGGTCTACGAGCAGTACGTC. It yields the protein CASSPTGFRVYEQYV.